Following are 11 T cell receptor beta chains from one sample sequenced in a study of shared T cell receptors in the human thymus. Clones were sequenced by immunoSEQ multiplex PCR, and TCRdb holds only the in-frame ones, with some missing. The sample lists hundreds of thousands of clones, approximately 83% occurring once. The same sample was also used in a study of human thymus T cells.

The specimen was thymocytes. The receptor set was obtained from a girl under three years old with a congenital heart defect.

CDR3 DNA: TGCGCCAGCAGCCCGCTCAGGGGGTTCAGAGATCAGCCCCAGCATTTT. It codes for CASSPLRGFRDQPQHF. The rearrangement uses TRBV4-1 and TRBJ1-5; 7 bases match TRBD1. This CDR3 has 16 amino acids. Losses at the gene ends were 4 bases for V and 5 bases for J; bases not matched to a gene: 11. Per the germline V gene, CDR1 is MGHRA and CDR2 is YSYEKL.

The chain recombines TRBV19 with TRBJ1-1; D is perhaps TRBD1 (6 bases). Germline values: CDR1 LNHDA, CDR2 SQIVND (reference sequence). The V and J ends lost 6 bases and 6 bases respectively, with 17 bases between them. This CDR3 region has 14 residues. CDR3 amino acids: CASRSLKGVPEAFF. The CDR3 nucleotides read TGTGCCAGTAGATCCCTGAAGGGGGTCCCTGAAGCTTTCTTT. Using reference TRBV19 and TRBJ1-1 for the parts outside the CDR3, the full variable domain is DGGITQSPKYLFRKEGQNVTLSCEQNLNHDAMYWYRQDPGQGLRLIYYSQIVNDFQKGDIAEGYSVSREKKESFPLTVTSAQKNPTAFYLCASRSLKGVPEAFFGQGTRLTVV.

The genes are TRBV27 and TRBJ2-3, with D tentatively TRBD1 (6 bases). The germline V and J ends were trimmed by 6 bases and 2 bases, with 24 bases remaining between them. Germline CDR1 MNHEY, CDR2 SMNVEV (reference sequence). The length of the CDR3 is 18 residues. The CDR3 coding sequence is TGTGCCAGCAGGCAAGCTTCGTTTGGCAGGGGCCCCACAGATACGCAGTATTTT. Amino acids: CASRQASFGRGPTDTQYF.

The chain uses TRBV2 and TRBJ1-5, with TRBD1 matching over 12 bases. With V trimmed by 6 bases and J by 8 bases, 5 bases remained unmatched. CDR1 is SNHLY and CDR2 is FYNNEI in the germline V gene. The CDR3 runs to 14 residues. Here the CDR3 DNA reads TGTGCCAGCAGCACCGGGACAGGGGGCGAGCCCCAGCATTTT. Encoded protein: CASSTGTGGEPQHF.

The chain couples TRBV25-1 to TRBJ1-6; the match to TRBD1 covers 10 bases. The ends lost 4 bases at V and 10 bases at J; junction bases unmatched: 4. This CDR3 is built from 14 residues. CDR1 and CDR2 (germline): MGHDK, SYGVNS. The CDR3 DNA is TGTGCCAGCAGTGGGGGGACAGGGGTCTCACCCCTCCACTTT. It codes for CASSGGTGVSPLHF.

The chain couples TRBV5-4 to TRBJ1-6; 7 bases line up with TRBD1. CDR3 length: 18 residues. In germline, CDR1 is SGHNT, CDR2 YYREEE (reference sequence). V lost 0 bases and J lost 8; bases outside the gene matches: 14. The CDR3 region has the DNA TGTGCCAGCAGCTTGGCCGACAGGGTCGGCCGAATACATTCACCCCTCCACTTT. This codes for CASSLADRVGRIHSPLHF.

As DNA, the CDR3 is TGCGCCAGCAGTCAATCGGTAATTCAGTGTCCCACCGAGGATGAGCAGTTCTTC. Translation: CASSQSVIQCPTEDEQFF. The chain carries TRBV23-1 and TRBJ2-1, with unresolved D. TRBV23-1 is reported as an ORF; its role is uncertain. V lost 0 bases and J lost 8, with 23 bases in between. The CDR3 consists of 18 residues.

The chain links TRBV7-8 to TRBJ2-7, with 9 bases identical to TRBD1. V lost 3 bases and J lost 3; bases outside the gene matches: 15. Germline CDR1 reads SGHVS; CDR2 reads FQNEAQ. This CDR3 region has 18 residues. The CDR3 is CASSFIDIPGQGRYEQYF. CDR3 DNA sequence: TGTGCCAGCAGCTTCATAGATATACCGGGACAGGGCCGCTACGAGCAGTACTTC.

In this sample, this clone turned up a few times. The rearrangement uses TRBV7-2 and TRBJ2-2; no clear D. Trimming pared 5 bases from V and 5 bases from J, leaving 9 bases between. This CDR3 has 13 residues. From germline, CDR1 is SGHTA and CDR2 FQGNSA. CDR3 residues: CASSTRKTGELFF. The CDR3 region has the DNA TGTGCCAGCAGCACGCGAAAAACCGGGGAGCTGTTTTTT. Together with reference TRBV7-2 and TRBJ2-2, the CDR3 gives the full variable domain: GAGVSQSPSNKVTEKGKDVELRCDPISGHTALYWYRQSLGQGLEFLIYFQGNSAPDKSGLPSDRFSAERTGGSVSTLTIQRTQQEDSAVYLCASSTRKTGELFFGEGSRLTVL.

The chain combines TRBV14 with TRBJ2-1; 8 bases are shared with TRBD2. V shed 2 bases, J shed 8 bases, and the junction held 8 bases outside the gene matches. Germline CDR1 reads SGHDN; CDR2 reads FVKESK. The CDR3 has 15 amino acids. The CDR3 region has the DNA TGTGCCAGCAGCCAATGGAGCGGGGGTATGGATGAGCAGTTCTTC. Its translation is CASSQWSGGMDEQFF. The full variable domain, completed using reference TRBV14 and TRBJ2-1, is EAGVTQFPSHSVIEKGQTVTLRCDPISGHDNLYWYRRVMGKEIKFLLHFVKESKQDESGMPNNRFLAERTGGTYSTLKVQPAELEDSGVYFCASSQWSGGMDEQFFGPGTRLTVL.

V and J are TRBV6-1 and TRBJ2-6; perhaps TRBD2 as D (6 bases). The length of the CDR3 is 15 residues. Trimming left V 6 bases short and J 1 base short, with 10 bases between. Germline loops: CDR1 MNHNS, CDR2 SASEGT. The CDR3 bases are TGTGCCAGCAGGGGAGGAGTATCTGGGGCCAACGTCCTGACTTTC. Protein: CASRGGVSGANVLTF.